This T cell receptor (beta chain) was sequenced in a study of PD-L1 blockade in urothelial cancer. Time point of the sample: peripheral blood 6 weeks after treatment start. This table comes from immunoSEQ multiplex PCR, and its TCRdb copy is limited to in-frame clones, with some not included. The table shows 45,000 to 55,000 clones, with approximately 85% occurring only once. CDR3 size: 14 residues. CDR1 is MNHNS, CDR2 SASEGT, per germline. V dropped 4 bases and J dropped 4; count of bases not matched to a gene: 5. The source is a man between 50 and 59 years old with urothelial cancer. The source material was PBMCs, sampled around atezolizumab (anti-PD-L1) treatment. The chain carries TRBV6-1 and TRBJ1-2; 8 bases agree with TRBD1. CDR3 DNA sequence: TGTGCCAGCAGTGGGGGACAGGCGGCCTATGGCTACACCTTC. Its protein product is CASSGGQAAYGYTF.